This entry lists 21 T cell receptor beta chains sequenced from one sample in a study of T-cell reconstitution after alpha-beta-depleted transplantation in children. Molecular barcoding with unique molecular identifiers was used for the TCRbeta library. A single record per CDR3 protein comes from TCRdb applying MiXCR to the PCR reads. The sample shows 80,000 or so distinct CDR3 sequences, about 14% of them seen only once. The material was PBMCs, mostly from graft donor cells, obtained 180 days after TCRalphabeta/CD19-depleted stem cell transplant. These TCRs come from a male patient under 10 years old who had a stem cell transplant for acute lymphoblastic leukemia, so the T cells may come from the graft donor.

V usage is TRBV2 and J usage is TRBJ2-1; D remains ambiguous. Germline CDR1 is SNHLY and CDR2 is FYNNEI. The V and J ends lost 6 bases and 9 bases respectively, with 18 bases between them. The CDR3 has 14 amino acids. CDR3 sequence (DNA): TGTGCCAGCAGGAACGAAGGGCTAACCCTTGAGCAGTTCTTC. Residues: CASRNEGLTLEQFF.

A word on this clonotype: A read error may account for a junction end that differs from germline. This chain links TRBV7-3 with TRBJ1-2; possible D gene TRBD1, 6 bases. This CDR3 comprises 13 residues. In germline, CDR1 is SGHTA, CDR2 FQGTGA. The CDR3, as DNA: TGTGTCAGCAGCTTATCAGGGGCAAGGGGCTACACCTTC. This encodes CVSSLSGARGYTF.

The chain links TRBV3-1 to TRBJ2-7; D unclear. The V and J ends lost 0 bases and 0 bases respectively, with 9 bases between them. Germline lookup yields CDR1 LGHDT and CDR2 YNNKEL (reference sequence). The CDR3 runs 15 residues. This CDR3 is CASSQDPRSSYEQYF. For the CDR3, the DNA is TGTGCCAGCAGCCAAGATCCGCGGAGCTCCTACGAGCAGTACTTC.

In its sample, this clonotype was seen a few times. This rearrangement joins TRBV21-1 to TRBJ2-4; no DNA check was done on the table's D call, TRBD1. TRBV21-1 corresponds to a pseudogene. This CDR3 has 14 amino acids. CDR3 protein: CASSPRGTKNIQYF. CDR3 nucleotides: TGTGCCAGCAGCCCCAGGGGAACCAAAAACATTCAGTACTTC.

V usage is TRBV20-1 and J usage is TRBJ2-1; 13 nucleotides align to TRBD2. Germline CDR1 reads DFQATT; CDR2 reads SNEGSKA (reference sequence). This CDR3 has 16 residues. J lost 2 bases, V lost 5 bases, and 6 bases had no gene match. For the CDR3, the DNA is TGCAGTGCTGCCCGACTAGCGGGAGGCCCCTACAATGAGCAGTTCTTC. It specifies CSAARLAGGPYNEQFF.

The sample holds many counts of this clonotype. J is TRBJ2-6 and V is TRBV27, with D unclear. This CDR3 has 13 amino acids. The V end was cut by 7 bases, the J end by 2 bases, with 6 bases between. Germline V gives CDR1 MNHEY, CDR2 SMNVEV (reference sequence). CDR3: CASTTTGANVLTF. The CDR3 DNA reads TGTGCCAGCACTACAACTGGGGCCAACGTCCTGACTTTC.

This clonotype was seen a handful of times. J is TRBJ1-1 and V is TRBV6-5; D unresolved. Per the germline V gene, CDR1 is MNHEY and CDR2 is SVGAGI. V shed 4 bases and J shed 4 bases, with 13 bases lying between them. The CDR3 length is 14 residues. The CDR3, as DNA: TGTGCCAGCAGTTCCCGCAGGTTTAGCACTGAAGCTTTCTTT. Translating it yields CASSSRRFSTEAFF.

This clonotype has more than one count but fewer than ten. The genes are TRBV25-1 and TRBJ2-1; 9 nucleotides align to TRBD1. This CDR3 is 16 amino acids long. CDR1 and CDR2 from the germline V gene are MGHDK and SYGVNS. After removal of 6 bases from V and 12 bases from J, the junction contained 18 bases not matched to a gene. In DNA, the CDR3 is TGTGCCAGCAGGGGGTTAGGGACAGGGCTTACTTTAGGGCAGTTCTTC. Its protein is CASRGLGTGLTLGQFF.

This clonotype was seen ten or more times. The V gene is TRBV27, the J gene TRBJ2-3; D remains unclear. The germline V and J ends were trimmed by 3 bases and 0 bases, with 13 bases remaining between them. From germline, CDR1 is MNHEY and CDR2 SMNVEV (reference sequence). The CDR3 has 16 residues. CDR3 bases: TGTGCCAGCAGTTTCGGTCTGGGTTTCAGCACAGATACGCAGTATTTT. It yields the protein CASSFGLGFSTDTQYF.

V gene TRBV27 combines with J gene TRBJ1-1; D not resolved. V shed 3 bases and J shed 3 bases, with 8 bases lying between them. The CDR3 loop spans 13 amino acids. CDR1 is MNHEY, CDR2 SMNVEV, per germline (reference sequence). CDR3 nucleotides: TGTGCCAGCAGTTTGGGCTCGGACACTGAAGCTTTCTTT. Translated, it gives CASSLGSDTEAFF.

The chain links TRBV6-5 to TRBJ2-2; tentatively, D is TRBD2 (5 bases). V was pared by 2 bases and J by 4 bases, with 14 bases between. Germline V CDR1 and CDR2: MNHEY, SVGAGI. This CDR3 is 16 amino acids long. The CDR3 DNA reads TGTGCCAGCAGTTACGGGAATAGCGCCGGCACCGGGGAGCTGTTTTTT. Translated: CASSYGNSAGTGELFF.

V is TRBV20-1 and J is TRBJ2-1; a weak D match, TRBD2 (6 bases). The CDR3 length is 15 residues. Deletions cut 6 bases from V and 7 bases from J, with 22 bases between. Looked up from germline, CDR1 is DFQATT and CDR2 is SNEGSKA (reference sequence). In nucleotides, the CDR3 is TGCAGTGCCCTAGACGCCGGACTACCCTTGAATGAGCAGTTCTTC. Encoded protein: CSALDAGLPLNEQFF.

This clonotype was counted only a few times. The rearrangement links TRBV20-1 to TRBJ2-3; 9 bases fit TRBD1. Germline CDR1 DFQATT, CDR2 SNEGSKA (reference sequence). This CDR3 contains 18 residues. The V segment lost 1 base and the J segment 4 bases; nucleotides outside the gene matches: 15. The CDR3 protein is CSARGGQGGARAPDTQYF. For the CDR3, the DNA is TGCAGTGCTAGAGGGGGACAGGGTGGGGCAAGGGCCCCAGATACGCAGTATTTT.

This clonotype was found a few times. This chain connects TRBV4-3 to TRBJ1-1, with a tentative D call TRBD1 (5 bases). Trimming pared 4 bases from V and 2 bases from J, leaving 11 bases between. This CDR3 comprises 14 residues. The V gene's germline CDR1 is LGHNA and CDR2 YSLEER. Here the CDR3 reads CASSRSTANTEAFF. The CDR3 bases are TGCGCCAGCAGCCGCTCGACAGCCAACACTGAAGCTTTCTTT.

This clonotype was observed a few times. V and J are TRBV12-3 or TRBV12-4 and TRBJ1-2; D is possibly TRBD1 (5 bases). The CDR3 has 14 residues. Trimming took off 6 bases at V and 5 bases at J, with 16 bases between the two ends. CDR3 sequence (DNA): TGTGCCAGCAGAGGGGACGGAACCTTTTATGGCTACACCTTC. Amino acid sequence: CASRGDGTFYGYTF.

This clonotype occurred many times. The chain couples TRBV9 to TRBJ2-1; possible D gene TRBD1, 6 bases. The CDR3 is 12 amino acids. Deletions cut 3 bases from V and 7 bases from J, with 8 bases between. From germline, CDR1 is SGDLS and CDR2 YYNGEE. In nucleotides, the CDR3 is TGTGCCAGCAGCGGCCAGGGGAATGAGCAGTTCTTC. This gives the protein CASSGQGNEQFF. Using reference TRBV9 and TRBJ2-1 for the parts outside the CDR3, the full variable domain is DSGVTQTPKHLITATGQRVTLRCSPRSGDLSVYWYQQSLDQGLQFLIQYYNGEERAKGNILERFSAQQFPDLHSELNLSSLELGDSALYFCASSGQGNEQFFGPGTRLTVL.

The chain uses TRBV11-2 and TRBJ1-4; unclear D gene. This CDR3 is built from 13 residues. V gave up 3 bases and J gave up 4 bases, with 6 bases separating them. Germline V gene lookup returns CDR1 SGHAT and CDR2 FQNNGV. The CDR3 loop reads CASSLGYNEKLFF. CDR3 DNA sequence: TGTGCCAGCAGCTTGGGATATAATGAAAAACTGTTTTTT.

The chain couples TRBV20-1 to TRBJ2-3; TRBD2 matches at 12 bases. The CDR3 runs 15 residues. The trim removed 5 bases at V and 4 bases at J, leaving 7 bases unmatched. Germline V CDR1 and CDR2: DFQATT, SNEGSKA (reference sequence). The chain's CDR3 is CSAPRLAGASDTQYF. The CDR3 nucleotides read TGCAGTGCTCCCCGACTAGCGGGAGCGTCAGATACGCAGTATTTT.

This chain uses TRBV29-1 with TRBJ2-6; 7 bases are shared with TRBD1. This CDR3 spans 17 amino acids. J lost 0 bases, V lost 1 base, and 6 bases had no gene match. Germline-derived CDR1 and CDR2 are SQVTM and ANQGSEA. The CDR3 DNA is TGCAGCGTTGAAGCGGACAGGCCCTACTCTGGGGCCAACGTCCTGACTTTC. Residues: CSVEADRPYSGANVLTF.

This clonotype was seen a handful of times. J is TRBJ2-5 and V is TRBV6-1, with TRBD2 matching 14 bases. The CDR3 has 14 residues. CDR1 is MNHNS and CDR2 is SASEGT in the germline V gene. J gave up 5 bases and V 6 bases, and 2 bases lay outside the gene matches. CDR3 sequence (DNA): TGTGCCAGCAGGGGACTAGCGGGAGTGGAGACCCAGTACTTC. As protein: CASRGLAGVETQYF.

This clonotype was counted between two and nine times. V gene TRBV20-1 combines with J gene TRBJ2-2, with D perhaps TRBD2 (5 bases). V was trimmed by 0 bases and J by 0 bases, leaving 11 bases between them. Germline CDR1 reads DFQATT; CDR2 reads SNEGSKA (reference sequence). This CDR3 has 16 residues. The CDR3 region has the DNA TGCAGTGCTAGAGAAAGAGGGAGAGCGAACACCGGGGAGCTGTTTTTT. Its protein product is CSARERGRANTGELFF.